This TCR beta chain was sequenced for a study of metastatic and nonmetastatic thyroid tumors. This clone was counted many times. TCRdb re-called clones via MiXCR from the PCR reads. The sample holds roughly 18,000 clones; roughly 23% are singletons and the top ten take around 15%. CDR3 size: 16 residues. Germline V lookup: CDR1 MNHNS, CDR2 SASEGT. Trimming cost V 6 bases and J 0 bases; bases outside gene matches: 7. Among the patients, none had received any treatment before thyroid surgery. The receptor comes from a female donor with papillary thyroid cancer or a benign thyroid nodule (not recorded which). Some clones in this sample may be carry-over from other donors' samples. The genes are TRBV6-1 and TRBJ2-5; TRBD1 agrees at 10 bases. The sample taken for sequencing was tumor tissue. The CDR3 here is CASSVSGQGDQETQYF. As DNA, the CDR3 is TGTGCCAGCAGCGTCTCTGGACAGGGGGACCAAGAGACCCAGTACTTC.